Listed here are 21 T cell receptor beta chains from one sample, sequenced in a study of CXCR3-negative and CXCR3-positive naive CD8 T cells. For these TCRs, the target antigens are not known. Study results and limitations: Hydrophobicity of TRB CDR3s was greater in CXCR3-positive naive cells than in CXCR3-negative naive cells.

Each TRB cDNA library was prepared by 5' RACE (with UMI labels). TCRdb reprocessed the 5' RACE reads, keeping one entry per CDR3 protein, no DNA. The listing records 60,000 to 65,000 distinct CDR3 sequences. Sequencing was done on a sample of naive CXCR3+ CD8+ T cells from blood. Subset defined: CD45RO-CCR7+CD27+CD95- naive CD8+ T cells expressing CXCR3 (TNR3+). These receptors all come from a human donor in good health. Some clones in this sample may be carry-over from other donors' samples.

The chain recombines TRBV20-1 with TRBJ1-2; TCRdb names TRBD1, which stays unverified in the absence of DNA. Germline V CDR1 and CDR2: DFQATT, SNEGSKA (reference sequence). The CDR3 contains 14 residues. This CDR3 reads CSARDLDRTYGYTF.

V is TRBV19 and J is TRBJ2-7. Germline values: CDR1 LNHDA, CDR2 SQIVND (reference sequence). The CDR3 is made up of 12 amino acids. The CDR3 here is CASSRGSGEQYF.

V and J are TRBV29-1 and TRBJ2-7. Germline lookup yields CDR1 SQVTM and CDR2 ANQGSEA. The CDR3 runs to 15 residues. The CDR3 sequence is CSVEIFGRSSYEQYF.

The genes are TRBV4-2 and TRBJ2-3; the TCRdb call, TRBD2, lacks DNA for checking. CDR3 length: 16 residues. The germline V gene encodes CDR1 LGHNA and CDR2 YNFKEQ. The CDR3 sequence is CASSHAQAGGSDTQYF.

The gene calls are TRBV29-1 and TRBJ2-2; TCRdb's D call of TRBD2 is untestable without DNA. This CDR3 spans 15 amino acids. Germline assignment: CDR1 SQVTM and CDR2 ANQGSEA. CDR3 sequence reads: CSVSGLAGNTGELFF.

V and J are TRBV7-9 and TRBJ2-5; the D call of TRBD2 rests on TCRdb alone, since no DNA is present to check it. The CDR3 consists of 17 residues. The V gene's germline CDR1 is SEHNR and CDR2 FQNEAQ (reference sequence). CDR3 sequence reads: CASSFVTSGSSKETQYF. The entire variable domain, with the rest obtained from reference TRBV7-9 and TRBJ2-5, is as follows: DTGVSQNPRHKITKRGQNVTFRCDPISEHNRLYWYRQTLGQGPEFLTYFQNEAQLEKSRLLSDRFSAERPKGSFSTLEIQRTEQGDSAMYLCASSFVTSGSSKETQYFGPGTRLLVL.

The J gene is TRBJ1-1, the V gene TRBV29-1; absent DNA, TCRdb's TRBD1 call cannot be checked. Germline CDR1 SQVTM, CDR2 ANQGSEA. The CDR3 runs 12 residues. This CDR3 reads CSATGDGTEAFF.

CDR3 sequence: CSALAGGPRVVEQYF. The chain has TRBV29-1 and TRBJ2-7; the D call of TRBD2 rests on TCRdb alone, since no DNA is present to check it. Germline CDR1 reads SQVTM; CDR2 reads ANQGSEA. The CDR3 spans 15 residues.

The chain recombines TRBV7-2 with TRBJ2-1; lacking DNA, the TRBD2 call made by TCRdb goes unchecked. CDR1 and CDR2 (germline): SGHTA, FQGNSA. The CDR3 is 17 amino acids. This CDR3 is CASSLVGGRESYNEQFF.

V usage is TRBV6-2 or TRBV6-3 and J usage is TRBJ2-7; no DNA is available, so the TRBD1 call from TCRdb remains unchecked. This CDR3 has 15 residues. Germline CDR1 reads MNHEY; CDR2 reads SVGEGT. The CDR3 loop is CASSYVWDRTYEQYF.

The chain couples TRBV28 to TRBJ1-1; the TCRdb D gene call, TRBD1, has no DNA to confirm it. Per germline, CDR1 MDHEN and CDR2 SYDVKM. The CDR3 is 11 amino acids. CDR3 sequence: CASKSRGMPFF. Full variable domain (rest looked up from reference TRBV28 and TRBJ1-1): DVKVTQSSRYLVKRTGEKVFLECVQDMDHENMFWYRQDPGLGLRLIYFSYDVKMKEKGDIPEGYSVSREKKERFSLILESASTNQTSMYLCASKSRGMPFFGQGTRLTVV.

The V gene is TRBV5-1, the J gene TRBJ1-2; the D call from TCRdb, TRBD1, cannot be confirmed without DNA. Germline loops: CDR1 SGHRS, CDR2 YFSETQ. This CDR3 contains 14 residues. The CDR3 region is CASSPEGGRPGYTF.

CDR3 amino acids: CASSGRGVENYGYTF. The J gene is TRBJ1-2, the V gene TRBV7-9; TCRdb outputs TRBD1, but without DNA this stays unchecked. The germline V gene has CDR1 SEHNR and CDR2 FQNEAQ (reference sequence). The CDR3 totals 15 residues.

This chain uses TRBV29-1 with TRBJ2-7; TCRdb's D gene call, TRBD1, goes unchecked for lack of DNA. Per the germline V gene, CDR1 is SQVTM and CDR2 is ANQGSEA. This CDR3 is built from 13 residues. CDR3 amino acids: CSVEGESSYEQYF.

This rearrangement joins TRBV29-1 to TRBJ2-1; TCRdb names TRBD1, which stays unverified in the absence of DNA. Germline CDR1 and CDR2: SQVTM and ANQGSEA. The CDR3 spans 14 residues. The CDR3: CSVTATGAYNEQFF.

CDR3: CASGLAGSTDTQYF. This rearrangement joins TRBV11-2 to TRBJ2-3; TCRdb reports TRBD2, a call that lacks DNA to check it against. The CDR3 is 14 residues long. Germline V gene lookup returns CDR1 SGHAT and CDR2 FQNNGV. Full variable domain (remainder filled in from reference TRBV11-2 and TRBJ2-3): EAGVAQSPRYKIIEKRQSVAFWCNPISGHATLYWYQQILGQGPKLLIQFQNNGVVDDSQLPKDRFSAERLKGVDSTLKIQPAKLEDSAVYLCASGLAGSTDTQYFGPGTRLTVL.

The chain couples TRBV29-1 to TRBJ2-7; the TCRdb D gene call, TRBD1, has no DNA to confirm it. The CDR3 runs to 13 residues. CDR1 is SQVTM and CDR2 is ANQGSEA in the germline V gene. This CDR3 reads CSVEGVSNYEQYF.

V and J are TRBV20-1 and TRBJ2-7. Germline values: CDR1 DFQATT, CDR2 SNEGSKA (reference sequence). The CDR3 length is 14 residues. The chain's CDR3 is CSASSSWFRDEQYF.

The chain is built from TRBV6-2 or TRBV6-3 and TRBJ2-7; TCRdb names TRBD2, which stays unverified in the absence of DNA. Germline CDR1 MNHEY, CDR2 SVGEGT. This CDR3 comprises 15 residues. CDR3 sequence: CASSDPGLAGVEQYF.

The chain uses TRBV29-1 and TRBJ2-4; TCRdb's D call, TRBD1, is unchecked because there is no DNA. This CDR3 is 17 amino acids long. Germline V gene lookup returns CDR1 SQVTM and CDR2 ANQGSEA. The chain's CDR3 is CSVDRRGEGAAKNIQYF. The full variable domain, its missing parts supplied by reference TRBV29-1 and TRBJ2-4, is SAVISQKPSRDICQRGTSLTIQCQVDSQVTMMFWYRQQPGQSLTLIATANQGSEATYESGFVIDKFPISRPNLTFSTLTVSNMSPEDSSIYLCSVDRRGEGAAKNIQYFGAGTRLSVL.

The chain joins TRBV6-5 to TRBJ2-1; TCRdb's D gene call, TRBD1, goes unchecked for lack of DNA. Germline V gene lookup returns CDR1 MNHEY and CDR2 SVGAGI. This CDR3 region has 12 residues. CDR3 sequence: CASSDSFNEQFF.